The next 12 T cell receptor beta chains were all read from a single sample in a study of cytomegalovirus exposure and HLA in healthy donors. PCR amplification relied on 60 Vbeta primers (plus 13 Jbeta primers). Libraries were prepared by immunoSEQ multiplex PCR; TCRdb keeps only in-frame clonotypes and omits some of them. The repertoire consists of about 140,000 clones, with approximately 80% occurring once and the leading ten covering roughly 9.7%. Sequencing input: PBMCs. The receptors shown here come from a woman aged 55 to 70 in good health and CMV-seropositive.

V usage is TRBV5-4 and J usage is TRBJ2-5, with D perhaps TRBD2 (6 bases). The DNA end lines up better with TRBJ2-7; the J call may be wrong. The CDR3 contains 13 residues. Germline V lookup: CDR1 SGHNT, CDR2 YYREEE (reference sequence). The DNA for the CDR3 is TGTGCCAGCAGCTTCGTGGAGGGGAACGAGCAGTACTTC. Its protein product is CASSFVEGNEQYF.

A single count supports this clone. The chain uses TRBV30 and TRBJ2-2; tentative D call: TRBD2 (5 bases). Germline V CDR1 and CDR2: GTSNPN, SVGIG (reference sequence). There are 12 residues in the CDR3. The ends were cut back, 3 bases at V and 7 bases at J, with 9 bases in the middle. The CDR3, as DNA: TGTGCCTGGAGGCTGAGGGTCGGGGAGCTGTTTTTT. This translates into CAWRLRVGELFF. The full variable domain, its missing parts supplied by reference TRBV30 and TRBJ2-2, is SQTIHQWPATLVQPVGSPLSLECTVEGTSNPNLYWYRQAAGRGLQLLFYSVGIGQISSEVPQNLSASRPQDRQFILSSKKLLLSDSGFYLCAWRLRVGELFFGEGSRLTVL.

This clone came up a few times. The chain joins TRBV15 to TRBJ1-5; 7 bases are shared with TRBD1. The CDR3 sequence is 15 residues long. Germline V lookup: CDR1 LNHNV, CDR2 YYDKDF (reference sequence). J was trimmed by 7 bases and V by 0 bases; bases with no gene match: 6. CDR3 residues: CATSRDPSGGQPQHF. The DNA of the CDR3 is TGTGCCACCAGCAGAGATCCATCAGGGGGACAGCCCCAGCATTTT.

The gene calls are TRBV7-2 and TRBJ2-5; 8 bases fit TRBD1. V lost 4 bases and J lost 0; bases outside the gene matches: 7. This CDR3 contains 16 residues. Germline loops: CDR1 SGHTA, CDR2 FQGNSA. The CDR3 bases are TGTGCCAGCAGCTCCCAGGGGGCGAGGGACCAAGAGACCCAGTACTTC. Translation: CASSSQGARDQETQYF.

CDR3 sequence (DNA): TGTGCCCAAAAGACTAGCGTGAATTACAATGAGCAGTTCTTC. Translated, it gives CAQKTSVNYNEQFF. The chain uses TRBV30 and TRBJ2-1; TRBD2 aligns across 8 bases. CDR1 GTSNPN and CDR2 SVGIG come from the germline V gene (reference sequence). The length of the CDR3 is 14 residues. Trimming at V came to 8 bases and at J to 4 bases, leaving 10 bases not matched to a gene.

The chain carries TRBV28 and TRBJ2-7; 8 bases align to TRBD1. From germline, CDR1 is MDHEN and CDR2 SYDVKM. The CDR3 totals 15 residues. Trimming removed 10 bases from V and 2 bases from J; junction bases left unmatched: 13. The CDR3 region is CATSKTGARTYEQYF. The CDR3 nucleotides read TGTGCCACCTCAAAGACAGGGGCGCGCACCTACGAGCAGTACTTC.

This chain links TRBV28 with TRBJ1-2, with no clear D. The CDR3 extends over 13 amino acids. Per the germline V gene, CDR1 is MDHEN and CDR2 is SYDVKM. The V end lost 3 bases, the J end lost 7 bases, and 12 bases lay between the germline ends. CDR3 loop: CASSLMRVGGYTF. The CDR3 DNA reads as TGTGCCAGCAGTTTGATGAGGGTGGGTGGCTACACCTTC.

The chain employs TRBV6-5 and TRBJ2-7; 9 nucleotides align to TRBD2. The CDR3 covers 15 residues. Per the germline V gene, CDR1 is MNHEY and CDR2 is SVGAGI. Trimming at V came to 6 bases and at J to 1 base, leaving 7 bases not matched to a gene. Here the CDR3 DNA reads TGTGCCAGCAGCCGCGGGGGGGCAAATTCCTACGAGCAGTACTTC. Translated: CASSRGGANSYEQYF.

This rearrangement joins TRBV19 to TRBJ1-4; tentative D call: TRBD1 (6 bases). Trimming took 7 bases from V and 7 from J, leaving 16 bases between them. Germline lookup yields CDR1 LNHDA and CDR2 SQIVND (reference sequence). There are 14 residues in the CDR3. For the CDR3, the DNA is TGTGCCAGTAACGGACGGGGGGCAGGTGAAAAACTGTTTTTT. Protein: CASNGRGAGEKLFF. Full variable domain (rest looked up from reference TRBV19 and TRBJ1-4): DGGITQSPKYLFRKEGQNVTLSCEQNLNHDAMYWYRQDPGQGLRLIYYSQIVNDFQKGDIAEGYSVSREKKESFPLTVTSAQKNPTAFYLCASNGRGAGEKLFFGSGTQLSVL.

As regards this clone: The junction shows a germline mismatch at one end, possibly a read error. This sequence joins TRBV7-7 and TRBJ2-2; D remains ambiguous. The CDR3 spans 15 residues. Germline CDR1 reads SSHAT; CDR2 reads FNYEAQ (reference sequence). The CDR3 nucleotides are TGTGCTAGCAGCACCGCGGTTCCCATGGCCGGGGAGCTGTTTTTT. This gives the protein CASSTAVPMAGELFF. The full variable domain, with the rest looked up from reference TRBV7-7 and TRBJ2-2, is GAGVSQSPRYKVTKRGQDVTLRCDPISSHATLYWYQQALGQGPEFLTYFNYEAQPDKSGLPSDRFSAERPEGSISTLTIQRTEQRDSAMYRCASSTAVPMAGELFFGEGSRLTVL.

The chain employs TRBV6-1 and TRBJ2-1; the match to TRBD2 covers 7 bases. J lost 5 bases, V lost 1 base, and 8 bases had no gene match. Per the germline V gene, CDR1 is MNHNS and CDR2 is SASEGT. The CDR3 consists of 16 residues. The CDR3 spells CASSEEGGAGHNEQFF. As DNA, the CDR3 is TGTGCCAGCAGTGAAGAGGGAGGGGCAGGACACAATGAGCAGTTCTTC.

This clone has only one observation. The chain joins TRBV5-1 to TRBJ2-7, with 12 positions matching TRBD1. Germline values: CDR1 SGHRS, CDR2 YFSETQ. This CDR3 has 16 amino acids. V gave up 0 bases and J gave up 4 bases; unmatched junction bases: 5. In DNA, the CDR3 is TGCGCCAGCAGCTTGGGTTGGGACAGGGGGCGATACGAGCAGTACTTC. Translating it yields CASSLGWDRGRYEQYF.